The 29 T cell receptor beta chains below come from one sample, sequenced in a study of cytomegalovirus exposure and HLA in healthy donors. The PCR contained 60 Vbeta and 13 Jbeta primers. Sequencing used immunoSEQ multiplex PCR; TCRdb keeps in-frame clones, though not all of them. The sample has 180,000 or so clones; roughly 70% are singletons. The material sequenced was PBMCs. The source of these receptors is a male donor in good health and CMV-seronegative.

This clone has more than one count but fewer than ten. The CDR3 DNA reads as TGCGCCAGCAGCCAGTTCAGTGGGGAGTACGAGCAGTACTTC. It encodes CASSQFSGEYEQYF. V gene TRBV4-1 combines with J gene TRBJ2-7; tentatively, D is TRBD2 (5 bases). The CDR3 extends over 14 amino acids. V was trimmed by 3 bases and J by 4 bases, leaving 13 bases between them. In germline, CDR1 is MGHRA, CDR2 YSYEKL.

This chain connects TRBV23-1 to TRBJ1-5, with TRBD1 matching over 10 bases. Being an ORF, TRBV23-1 has a function that is uncertain. Trimming at V came to 6 bases and at J to 5 bases, leaving 1 base not matched to a gene. CDR3 length equals 13 residues. This CDR3 is CASSDRGHQPQHF. CDR3 nucleotides: TGCGCCAGCAGCGACAGGGGGCATCAGCCCCAGCATTTT.

V gene TRBV6-5 combines with J gene TRBJ2-1; possible D gene TRBD2, 5 bases. The CDR3 has 14 residues. Germline CDR1 MNHEY, CDR2 SVGAGI. Trimming took 0 bases from V and 7 from J, leaving 10 bases between them. The CDR3 here is CASSYSRAVNEQFF. Written as DNA, the CDR3 is TGTGCCAGCAGTTACTCGAGGGCCGTGAATGAGCAGTTCTTC.

The table lists this clone with a few counts. A read error may be the cause here, since a much bigger clone is one base away. Within the sample, other DNA sequences also encode this same CDR3. The chain has TRBV7-2 and TRBJ2-3; D gene uncertain. The V and J ends lost 4 bases and 2 bases respectively, with 4 bases between them. Germline loops: CDR1 SGHTA, CDR2 FQGNSA. This CDR3 spans 12 amino acids. CDR3: CASSSFTDTQYF. DNA for the CDR3: TGTGCCAGCAGCTCCTTCACAGATACGCAGTATTTT.

This chain links TRBV6-6 with TRBJ1-1; unclear D gene. Trimming shortened V by 6 bases and J by 1 base, and 9 bases separated the two germline ends. CDR3 length: 13 residues. CDR1 is MNHNY and CDR2 is SVGAGI in the germline V gene (reference sequence). CDR3 DNA sequence: TGTGCCAGCAGGTTCTCGTGGAACACTGAAGCTTTCTTT. Translating it yields CASRFSWNTEAFF.

This clone appeared a few times. Other DNA sequences from this sample encode an identical CDR3 as well. This chain connects TRBV11-2 to TRBJ2-1, with unresolved D. The ends were cut back, 1 base at V and 5 bases at J, with 6 bases in the middle. CDR1 is SGHAT and CDR2 is FQNNGV in the germline V gene. CDR3 length equals 13 residues. The DNA of the CDR3 is TGTGCCAGCAGCTTAGGTCTAGACAATGAGCAGTTCTTC. Translated, it gives CASSLGLDNEQFF.

The rearrangement joins TRBV18 to TRBJ1-5, with 12 bases that match TRBD1. The CDR3 has 16 residues. Trimming took 3 bases from V and 2 from J; bases not matched to a gene: 2. The germline V gene encodes CDR1 KGHSH and CDR2 LQKENI. The CDR3 DNA follows: TGTGCCAGCTCACCCGGGACAGGGGGCGGCAATCAGCCCCAGCATTTT. Protein: CASSPGTGGGNQPQHF.

In this sample, this clone turned up a few times. The gene calls are TRBV28 and TRBJ2-7; 7 bases agree with TRBD1. The germline CDR1 and CDR2 sequences are MDHEN and SYDVKM. V dropped 5 bases and J dropped 2; count of bases not matched to a gene: 6. CDR3 size: 14 residues. The CDR3 DNA is TGTGCCAGCAGTGCTCCGGGACAGCCCTACGAGCAGTACTTC. Translated, it gives CASSAPGQPYEQYF.

The V and J genes are TRBV7-9 and TRBJ1-5, with D tentatively TRBD1 (5 bases). The germline V and J ends were trimmed by 5 bases and 2 bases, with 16 bases remaining between them. In germline, CDR1 is SEHNR, CDR2 FQNEAQ (reference sequence). CDR3 size: 16 residues. The CDR3 loop reads CASSQGRADGNQPQHF. Here the CDR3 DNA reads TGTGCCAGCAGCCAAGGCAGGGCGGACGGCAATCAGCCCCAGCATTTT.

In this sample, this clone turned up a few times. This chain joins TRBV6-4 and TRBJ1-5, with a weak D call TRBD1 (6 bases). Germline values: CDR1 MRHNA, CDR2 SNTAGT. Trimming took off 4 bases at V and 4 bases at J, with 17 bases between the two ends. The CDR3 has 16 amino acids. The CDR3 loop reads CASSVMTGIRNQPQHF. The CDR3 nucleotides are TGTGCCAGCAGTGTCATGACAGGTATTAGGAATCAGCCCCAGCATTTT.

The rearrangement links TRBV7-8 to TRBJ2-1; 9 bases fit TRBD1. CDR3 length equals 16 residues. Germline CDR1 and CDR2: SGHVS and FQNEAQ. V shed 2 bases, J shed 8 bases, and the junction held 10 bases outside the gene matches. CDR3 region: CASSLMGGTGMHEQFF. DNA of the CDR3: TGTGCCAGCAGCTTAATGGGCGGGACAGGGATGCATGAGCAGTTCTTC.

The CDR3 reads CASSDPDRGNEKLFF. CDR3 DNA sequence: TGTGCCAGCAGTGACCCGGACAGGGGGAATGAAAAACTGTTTTTT. The chain uses TRBV25-1 and TRBJ1-4, with 10 bases that match TRBD1. Germline V gene lookup returns CDR1 MGHDK and CDR2 SYGVNS. The CDR3 sequence is 15 residues long. V trimming: 3 bases; J trimming: 5 bases; junction bases outside the gene matches: 3.

This chain uses TRBV7-3 with TRBJ2-2; no definite D call. Trimming left V 5 bases short and J 3 bases short, with 7 bases between. This CDR3 has 13 amino acids. CDR1 is SGHTA and CDR2 is FQGTGA in the germline V gene. The CDR3 region is CASSSRYTGELFF. In DNA form, the CDR3 reads TGTGCCAGCAGCAGCCGATACACCGGGGAGCTGTTTTTT.

Written as DNA, the CDR3 is TGTGCCAGCAGCCAGGGCCCCCTCCGGGAGCGTGGTGAAAAACTGTTTTTT. It encodes CASSQGPLRERGEKLFF. V usage is TRBV4-2 and J usage is TRBJ1-4; D remains ambiguous. Deletions cut 3 bases from V and 7 bases from J, with 21 bases between. The CDR3 totals 17 residues. CDR1 is LGHNA, CDR2 YNFKEQ, per germline.

CDR3 residues: CAWGQASGANVLTF. For the CDR3, the DNA is TGTGCCTGGGGACAGGCCTCTGGGGCCAACGTCCTGACTTTC. The chain is built from TRBV30 and TRBJ2-6, with TRBD1 matching over 7 bases. The V gene's germline CDR1 is GTSNPN and CDR2 SVGIG (reference sequence). V was pared by 5 bases and J by 0 bases, with 1 base of the junction left unmatched. The CDR3 consists of 14 residues.

The V and J genes are TRBV19 and TRBJ1-2; D perhaps matches TRBD1 (6 bases). The V gene's germline CDR1 is LNHDA and CDR2 SQIVND (reference sequence). Trimming shortened V by 5 bases and J by 1 base, and 17 bases separated the two germline ends. The CDR3 extends over 16 amino acids. CDR3 sequence (DNA): TGTGCCAGTAGTCTACAGACAGGACAACTTAACTATGGCTACACCTTC. This encodes CASSLQTGQLNYGYTF.

V gene TRBV5-1 combines with J gene TRBJ2-7, with D perhaps TRBD2 (5 bases). The CDR3 is made up of 14 amino acids. The V end was cut by 7 bases, the J end by 5 bases, with 19 bases between. Germline V gene lookup returns CDR1 SGHRS and CDR2 YFSETQ. The CDR3 DNA is TGCGCCAGCCTAACTAGTCCTTCGGGGAACGAGCAGTACTTC. This sequence encodes CASLTSPSGNEQYF.

The chain is built from TRBV30 and TRBJ2-1; maybe TRBD1 (6 bases). V gave up 1 base and J gave up 4 bases, with 8 bases separating them. This CDR3 has 13 residues. Germline V CDR1 and CDR2: GTSNPN, SVGIG (reference sequence). The CDR3 region has the DNA TGTGCCTGGAGTGAGGGGGTGTACAATGAGCAGTTCTTC. Translation: CAWSEGVYNEQFF.

The chain couples TRBV2 to TRBJ2-7; D ambiguous. Trimming removed 6 bases from V and 1 base from J, with 4 bases in between. The CDR3 is 11 residues long. Germline V lookup: CDR1 SNHLY, CDR2 FYNNEI. The CDR3 DNA follows: TGTGCCAGCAGCCCTTCCTACGAGCAGTACTTC. Protein sequence: CASSPSYEQYF.

The rearrangement uses TRBV21-1 and TRBJ2-3; the DNA was not used to check the table's D call, TRBD2. TRBV21-1 is described as a pseudogene. This CDR3 region has 14 residues. The chain's CDR3 is CASSKGDSTDTQYF. The CDR3 coding sequence is TGTGCCAGCAGCAAAGGGGACTCCACAGATACGCAGTATTTT.

This clone appeared once. The chain couples TRBV19 to TRBJ2-1; D may be TRBD1 (5 bases). The CDR3 runs 14 residues. Germline V gene sequence: CDR1 LNHDA, CDR2 SQIVND (reference sequence). The V end lost 1 base, the J end lost 3 bases, and 7 bases lay between the germline ends. The CDR3 spells CASSIGRVYNEQFF. The DNA of the CDR3 is TGTGCCAGTAGTATAGGCAGGGTCTACAATGAGCAGTTCTTC.

The gene calls are TRBV7-2 and TRBJ2-5, with 9 bases lining up with TRBD2. Unmatched junction bases numbered 5, after V lost 4 bases and J lost 5 bases. CDR3 size: 14 residues. Germline V gene sequence: CDR1 SGHTA, CDR2 FQGNSA. CDR3: CASSSGLAGETQYF. The CDR3 DNA is TGTGCCAGCAGCTCGGGACTAGCCGGGGAGACCCAGTACTTC.

This clone has only a few counts. The genes are TRBV4-3 and TRBJ2-3; 7 nucleotides match TRBD2. CDR1 is LGHNA, CDR2 YSLEER, per germline. Germline trimming cut 4 bases from V and 8 bases from J; bases unmatched to any gene: 6. The CDR3 is made up of 13 amino acids. The CDR3 reads CASSPPGGGTQYF. The CDR3, as DNA: TGCGCCAGCAGCCCGCCTGGGGGGGGTACGCAGTATTTT.

V is TRBV6-1 and J is TRBJ2-5, with D uncertain. CDR1 is MNHNS and CDR2 is SASEGT in the germline V gene. The CDR3 is 12 amino acids. V lost 6 bases and J 1 base, leaving 6 bases between the germline ends. CDR3 protein: CASSLIQETQYF. DNA for the CDR3: TGTGCCAGCAGCCTAATCCAAGAGACCCAGTACTTC.

V gene TRBV27 combines with J gene TRBJ1-6; TRBD1 aligns across 8 bases. The junction had 11 bases not matched to a gene; V was cut back by 4 bases and J by 9 bases. Looked up from germline, CDR1 is MNHEY and CDR2 is SMNVEV (reference sequence). The CDR3 contains 16 residues. Here the CDR3 DNA reads TGTGCCAGCAGTTCGAGCCGGACAGGGTATGTTTCACCCCTCCACTTT. Translated, it gives CASSSSRTGYVSPLHF.

This clone has a handful of counts. This chain links TRBV7-3 with TRBJ2-3; 9 nucleotides agree with TRBD2. The CDR3 loop spans 14 amino acids. The V gene end was trimmed by 5 bases and the J gene end by 4 bases; junction bases not matched to a gene: 4. The germline gives CDR1 SGHTA, CDR2 FQGTGA. As DNA, the CDR3 is TGTGCCAGCAGCGGAGCGGGAGGTGCAGATACGCAGTATTTT. Its protein product is CASSGAGGADTQYF.

The CDR3 DNA follows: TGTGCCAGCAGCCAAGGTGGAACGGGAGGGCCCGGCGGCAGCTACGAGCAGTACTTC. This translates into CASSQGGTGGPGGSYEQYF. The J gene is TRBJ2-7, the V gene TRBV4-2; 8 nucleotides line up with TRBD2. V gave up 1 base and J gave up 3 bases; unmatched junction bases: 17. The germline gives CDR1 LGHNA, CDR2 YNFKEQ. The CDR3 covers 19 residues.

The CDR3: CASSIGTGTGTDTQYF. DNA of the CDR3: TGTGCCAGTAGTATAGGGACCGGGACAGGGACAGATACGCAGTATTTT. The J gene is TRBJ2-3, the V gene TRBV19; 9 nucleotides match TRBD1. CDR1 and CDR2 from the germline V gene are LNHDA and SQIVND (reference sequence). CDR3 length: 16 residues. V shed 1 base and J 3 bases; nucleotides not matched to a gene: 5.

The chain uses TRBV6-5 and TRBJ2-6; weak D call: TRBD1 (6 bases). CDR1 is MNHEY, CDR2 SVGAGI, per germline. This CDR3 is built from 14 residues. Trimming removed 6 bases from V and 0 bases from J, with 6 bases in between. This CDR3 is CASRQGSGANVLTF. In DNA, the CDR3 is TGTGCCAGCAGACAGGGCTCTGGGGCCAACGTCCTGACTTTC.